This TCR beta chain was retrieved from a study of T cell clones after liver transplantation. The wider study: TCRbeta sequencing after a pre-transplant mixed lymphocyte reaction identified graft-donor-reactive clones, later tracked in post-transplant blood. Patients counted as tolerant after at least one year off all immunosuppression, enzymes not exceeding twice normal.

The V gene lost 5 bases and the J gene lost 8 bases, with 13 bases spanning the gap. The CDR3 contains 13 residues. Germline CDR1 SGHTA, CDR2 FQGTGA. Thawed unstimulated PBMCs were FACS-sorted by CD3, CD4 and CD8 into two populations. The method was immunoSEQ multiplex PCR; TCRdb's version includes in-frame clones alone and lacks a portion of them. The sample has around 75,000 clones; around four fifths are singletons. The sequence was collected from a human patient who received a liver transplant. Some T cells may be supplied by the graft donor. This specimen consisted of CD4+ T cells from blood, obtained around 50 months after liver transplant. The chain carries TRBV7-3 and TRBJ2-1, with D perhaps TRBD1 (6 bases). This chain's CDR3 is CASSGIPGDEQFF. Here the CDR3 DNA reads TGTGCCAGCAGCGGTATACCAGGGGATGAGCAGTTCTTC.